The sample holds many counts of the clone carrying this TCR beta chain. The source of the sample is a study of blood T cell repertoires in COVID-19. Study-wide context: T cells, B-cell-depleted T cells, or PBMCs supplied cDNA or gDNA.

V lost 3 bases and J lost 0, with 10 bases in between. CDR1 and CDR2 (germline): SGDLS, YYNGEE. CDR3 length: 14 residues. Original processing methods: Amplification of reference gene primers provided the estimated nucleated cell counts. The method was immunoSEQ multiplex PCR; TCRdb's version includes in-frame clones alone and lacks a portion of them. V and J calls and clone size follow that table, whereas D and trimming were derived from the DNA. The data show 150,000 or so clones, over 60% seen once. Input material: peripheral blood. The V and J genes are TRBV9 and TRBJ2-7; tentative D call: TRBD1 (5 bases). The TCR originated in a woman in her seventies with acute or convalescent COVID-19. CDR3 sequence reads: CASSETVHSYEQYF. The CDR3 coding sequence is TGTGCCAGCAGCGAGACAGTTCACTCCTACGAGCAGTACTTC.